The 28 T cell receptor beta chains in this list originate from one sample, sequenced in a study of response to subunit inactivated influenza vaccine (dated 2018 in TCRdb). Libraries were constructed by RT-PCR. Sequencing instrument: Illumina HiSeq 2500. Through fastp at Q25 and MiXCR, TCRdb rebuilt clones from the public reads, retaining in-frame beta chains. Rows matching on CDR3 protein sequence are summarized as one entry with the most common DNA and genes. The table for this sample lists 500,000 to 600,000 distinct CDR3 sequences; over 10% of them were counted only once. Approximately 14% of the sample is held by the ten biggest clonotypes. The time point label of this sample denotes: approximately 40 days after influenza vaccine administration. The specimen comprised PBMCs from blood, sampled roughly 6 weeks after vaccination. The receptor set was obtained from a man aged 50 to 60 who received an inactivated influenza vaccine. Donor details come from another sample of the same person, matched by shared clones.

The chain links TRBV20-1 to TRBJ2-7; TRBD2 matches at 8 bases. There are 13 residues in the CDR3. Germline trimming cut 2 bases from V and 4 bases from J; bases unmatched to any gene: 4. CDR1 is DFQATT, CDR2 SNEGSKA, per germline (reference sequence). The CDR3 here is CSARLTSGYEQYF. The CDR3 DNA reads TGCAGTGCTAGACTTACTAGCGGTTACGAGCAGTACTTC.

Comments on this clonotype: A much larger clone is a single base away; this may be a read error. This rearrangement joins TRBV5-1 to TRBJ1-1; D not certain. Germline loops: CDR1 SGHRS, CDR2 YFSETQ. The CDR3 sequence is 14 residues long. The germline V and J ends were trimmed by 0 bases and 3 bases, with 9 bases remaining between them. The CDR3 sequence: CASSLVADHTEAFF. Written as DNA, the CDR3 is TGCGCCAGCAGCTTGGTAGCGGACCACACTGAAGCTTTCTTT.

This chain joins TRBV10-1 and TRBJ1-2; D uncertain. Germline V lookup: CDR1 WNHNN, CDR2 SYGVQD (reference sequence). The CDR3 is 13 amino acids. The V end lost 3 bases, the J end lost 2 bases, and 7 bases lay between the germline ends. The CDR3 protein is CASSDAQNYGYTF. In DNA form, the CDR3 reads TGCGCCAGCAGTGATGCCCAGAACTATGGCTACACCTTC.

This chain joins TRBV5-1 and TRBJ2-7; tentatively, D is TRBD1 or TRBD2 (5 bases each). The V gene's germline CDR1 is SGHRS and CDR2 YFSETQ. The CDR3 loop spans 18 amino acids. The ends were cut back, 0 bases at V and 0 bases at J, with 19 bases in the middle. The CDR3 region is CASSLGKLRGVSSYEQYF. For the CDR3, the DNA is TGCGCCAGCAGCTTGGGAAAGTTAAGAGGGGTCAGCTCCTACGAGCAGTACTTC.

The J gene is TRBJ2-2, the V gene TRBV11-2; TRBD2 aligns across 9 bases. V was pared by 6 bases and J by 8 bases, with 10 bases of the junction left unmatched. This CDR3 is 15 amino acids long. The germline V gene has CDR1 SGHAT and CDR2 FQNNGV. The CDR3 DNA follows: TGTGCCAGCAGGAGACCGGGACTAGCTGGTGGGGAGCTGTTTTTT. Amino acids: CASRRPGLAGGELFF. The whole variable domain, remainder taken from reference TRBV11-2 and TRBJ2-2, is EAGVAQSPRYKIIEKRQSVAFWCNPISGHATLYWYQQILGQGPKLLIQFQNNGVVDDSQLPKDRFSAERLKGVDSTLKIQPAKLEDSAVYLCASRRPGLAGGELFFGEGSRLTVL.

This clonotype appeared many times. V is TRBV27 and J is TRBJ2-5; 10 bases fit TRBD1. CDR1 is MNHEY and CDR2 is SMNVEV in the germline V gene (reference sequence). The J segment lost 1 base and the V segment lost 5 bases, leaving 13 bases of the junction unmatched. The CDR3 has 18 amino acids. The CDR3 spells CASSLLGDRGSLQETQYF. As DNA, the CDR3 is TGTGCCAGCAGTCTCCTCGGGGACAGGGGATCCCTCCAAGAGACCCAGTACTTC.

The chain uses TRBV20-1 and TRBJ2-1; 7 bases align to TRBD2. CDR3 length: 15 residues. V dropped 4 bases and J dropped 7; count of bases not matched to a gene: 13. CDR1 and CDR2 from the germline V gene are DFQATT and SNEGSKA (reference sequence). The CDR3 sequence: CSATVVGGPRNEQFF. The CDR3 nucleotides are TGCAGTGCTACAGTGGTGGGAGGGCCGAGGAATGAGCAGTTCTTC.

The V and J genes are TRBV12-3 or TRBV12-4 and TRBJ2-2; possibly TRBD1 or TRBD2 for D (6 bases each). The CDR3 is 15 residues long. The V end lost 2 bases, the J end lost 2 bases, and 9 bases lay between the germline ends. The CDR3 DNA reads as TGTGCCAGCAGTTTAAGGGGGACTAACACCGGGGAGCTGTTTTTT. This gives the protein CASSLRGTNTGELFF.

In this sample, this clonotype turned up many times. J is TRBJ1-4 and V is TRBV20-1; no clear D gene. Trimming shortened V by 3 bases and J by 8 bases, and 10 bases separated the two germline ends. The CDR3 consists of 12 residues. Per germline, CDR1 DFQATT and CDR2 SNEGSKA (reference sequence). The CDR3 region is CSASLMGEKLFF. The CDR3, as DNA: TGCAGTGCTAGTCTGATGGGGGAAAAACTGTTTTTT.

This chain uses TRBV4-3 with TRBJ1-1; D is ambiguous. Germline CDR1 LGHNA, CDR2 YSLEER. V was shortened by 5 bases and J by 4 bases, with 11 bases between the two germline ends. The CDR3 consists of 13 residues. The CDR3 loop reads CASSLQGFTEAFF. CDR3 nucleotide sequence: TGCGCCAGCAGCTTACAAGGGTTCACTGAAGCTTTCTTT.

This clonotype was picked up a small number of times. This rearrangement joins TRBV12-3 or TRBV12-4 to TRBJ2-5; D might be TRBD1 (6 bases). V was shortened by 3 bases and J by 2 bases, with 16 bases between the two germline ends. This CDR3 has 16 amino acids. The CDR3, as DNA: TGTGCCAGCAGTTTCGGACAGTTAAACATACAAGAGACCCAGTACTTC. Translated, it gives CASSFGQLNIQETQYF.

The table lists this clonotype with a few counts. The V call is TRBV29-1, the J call TRBJ2-3; TRBD1 matches at 8 bases. V shed 1 base, J shed 3 bases, and the junction held 6 bases outside the gene matches. This CDR3 comprises 15 residues. Germline lookup yields CDR1 SQVTM and CDR2 ANQGSEA. The DNA of the CDR3 is TGCAGCGTTGAAGGCCCAGGGGGCGAGACAGATACGCAGTATTTT. Amino acid sequence: CSVEGPGGETDTQYF.

This clonotype has a handful of counts. This sequence joins TRBV7-8 and TRBJ1-6; no clear D. V gave up 4 bases and J gave up 13 bases, with 20 bases separating them. Germline loops: CDR1 SGHVS, CDR2 FQNEAQ. This CDR3 is 15 amino acids long. In DNA form, the CDR3 reads TGTGCCAGCAGCTCCTTCCCCAGACGGAGGGTGCCCCTCCACTTT. It translates to CASSSFPRRRVPLHF.

This clonotype appeared a few times. The chain carries TRBV10-3 and TRBJ2-1; D not resolved. Germline values: CDR1 ENHRY, CDR2 SYGVKD. The CDR3 consists of 11 residues. V was trimmed by 8 bases and J by 5 bases, leaving 7 bases between them. The DNA of the CDR3 is TGTGCCATCCGAACGGACAATGAGCAGTTCTTC. It encodes CAIRTDNEQFF.

V usage is TRBV7-2 and J usage is TRBJ2-1; D might be TRBD1 or TRBD2, each matching 5 bases. The CDR3 runs to 16 residues. Germline V gene lookup returns CDR1 SGHTA and CDR2 FQGNSA. V was pared by 0 bases and J by 9 bases, with 18 bases between. In nucleotides, the CDR3 is TGTGCCAGCAGCTTAGCGCTGGGGACCAGCCTTGTTGAGCAGTTCTTC. Protein sequence: CASSLALGTSLVEQFF.

The J gene is TRBJ2-2, the V gene TRBV29-1; D ambiguous. The germline V gene has CDR1 SQVTM and CDR2 ANQGSEA. The V end lost 4 bases, the J end lost 1 base, and 7 bases lay between the germline ends. CDR3 length: 13 residues. CDR3 in DNA: TGCAGCGTTGTTTCTGTGAACACCGGGGAGCTGTTTTTT. Amino acids: CSVVSVNTGELFF.

V usage is TRBV24-1 and J usage is TRBJ2-1; D may be TRBD1 or TRBD2 (6 bases each). Germline CDR1 is KGHDR and CDR2 is SFDVKD. The germline V and J ends were trimmed by 2 bases and 6 bases, with 16 bases remaining between them. The CDR3 is 16 amino acids. The CDR3 sequence: CATSDSGGGLGNEQFF. In DNA form, the CDR3 reads TGTGCCACCAGTGATTCAGGAGGGGGGCTTGGCAATGAGCAGTTCTTC.

This chain links TRBV20-1 with TRBJ2-7, with TRBD1 identical over 7 bases. The CDR3 covers 14 residues. The ends lost 5 bases at V and 3 bases at J; junction bases unmatched: 10. The germline gives CDR1 DFQATT, CDR2 SNEGSKA (reference sequence). This chain's CDR3 is CSAQSDRALYEQYF. CDR3 sequence (DNA): TGCAGTGCTCAAAGCGACAGGGCGCTCTACGAGCAGTACTTC.

The table lists this clonotype with a few counts. The V call is TRBV5-6, the J call TRBJ2-6; D unclear. This CDR3 has 19 residues. Germline CDR1 reads SGHDT; CDR2 reads YYEEEE. The ends were cut back, 4 bases at V and 0 bases at J, with 20 bases in the middle. CDR3 sequence (DNA): TGTGCCAGCAGCCCCCCCGACTGGAGATTCCACTCTGGGGCCAACGTCCTGACTTTC. It specifies CASSPPDWRFHSGANVLTF.

This chain connects TRBV12-3 or TRBV12-4 to TRBJ2-5; TRBD2 matches at 7 bases. There are 13 residues in the CDR3. The ends lost 7 bases at V and 7 bases at J; junction bases unmatched: 9. The DNA for the CDR3 is TGTGCCAGCAAGCGGGACGGGGAGATGACCCAGTACTTC. Encoded protein: CASKRDGEMTQYF.

This clonotype was observed many times. The chain couples TRBV12-3 or TRBV12-4 to TRBJ2-1, with D unclear. The CDR3 loop spans 13 amino acids. V was clipped by 6 bases and J by 6 bases, with 12 bases between them. The chain's CDR3 is CASSIRVPNEQFF. The CDR3 coding sequence is TGTGCCAGCAGCATTAGGGTGCCCAATGAGCAGTTCTTC.

Only a few counts were recorded for this clonotype. The chain carries TRBV5-1 and TRBJ2-5; D is tentatively TRBD1 or TRBD2 (5 bases each). Germline V gene lookup returns CDR1 SGHRS and CDR2 YFSETQ. Trimming cost V 2 bases and J 4 bases, with 15 bases left between them. The CDR3 spans 15 residues. DNA of the CDR3: TGCGCCAGCAGCTTATACGGGGCGAAAGGAGAGACCCAGTACTTC. It encodes CASSLYGAKGETQYF.

In its sample, this clonotype was seen once. The J gene is TRBJ1-3, the V gene TRBV4-1; a possible D gene is TRBD1 (5 bases). The CDR3 spans 15 residues. From germline, CDR1 is MGHRA and CDR2 YSYEKL. Between the trimmed V and J ends, which lost 1 base and 4 bases, there was a span of 11 bases. CDR3: CASSQGRGIGNTIYF. The CDR3 DNA is TGCGCCAGCAGCCAAGGTAGGGGTATCGGAAACACCATATATTTT.

V and J are TRBV12-3 or TRBV12-4 and TRBJ1-1, with D possibly being TRBD1 (6 bases). The CDR3 consists of 14 residues. V was shortened by 6 bases and J by 1 base, with 12 bases between the two germline ends. The CDR3 region is CASRSRDTNTEAFF. The CDR3 DNA reads TGTGCCAGCAGGTCAAGGGACACGAACACTGAAGCTTTCTTT.

The chain carries TRBV20-1 and TRBJ2-2; 9 bases match TRBD1. V shed 4 bases, J shed 7 bases, and the junction held 10 bases outside the gene matches. From germline, CDR1 is DFQATT and CDR2 SNEGSKA (reference sequence). This CDR3 spans 15 amino acids. The CDR3 bases are TGCAGTGCTACTACCGGGACAGGGAAAATCGGGGAGCTGTTTTTT. Translated, it gives CSATTGTGKIGELFF.

The table lists this clonotype with many counts. This chain uses TRBV12-3 or TRBV12-4 with TRBJ2-1, with 9 positions matching TRBD2. This CDR3 is 17 amino acids long. Trimming took 8 bases from V and 0 from J; bases not matched to a gene: 11. The CDR3 reads CASLRWASGNSYNEQFF. For the CDR3, the DNA is TGTGCCAGCCTAAGGTGGGCTAGCGGGAACTCCTACAATGAGCAGTTCTTC.

This clonotype was counted between two and nine times. This chain uses TRBV24-1 with TRBJ2-3; 8 positions agree with TRBD1. The V gene's germline CDR1 is KGHDR and CDR2 SFDVKD. This CDR3 is 18 amino acids long. J gave up 0 bases and V 3 bases, and 10 bases lay outside the gene matches. CDR3 sequence (DNA): TGTGCCACCAGTGATGGATATACGGGACAGGTTAGCACAGATACGCAGTATTTT. This gives the protein CATSDGYTGQVSTDTQYF.

The genes are TRBV6-1 and TRBJ1-6; no clear D. The CDR3 extends over 14 amino acids. V was shortened by 6 bases and J by 7 bases, with 13 bases between the two germline ends. Germline values: CDR1 MNHNS, CDR2 SASEGT. DNA of the CDR3: TGTGCCAGCAGCCGCGACGTTAACAATTCACCCCTCCACTTT. Residues: CASSRDVNNSPLHF.